These 25 T cell receptor beta chains share one sample of origin, sequenced in a study of shared clonotypes between healthy human individuals. The method was immunoSEQ multiplex PCR; TCRdb's version includes in-frame clones alone and lacks a portion of them. The repertoire consists of 600,000 to 700,000 clones, with around 73% occurring once and the leading ten covering about 1.8%. Sample: memory CD4+ T cells sorted from blood. Subset defined: CD45RA-negative fraction. The receptors originated from a woman aged 25 to 39 in good health.

V and J are TRBV5-1 and TRBJ2-2, with D tentatively TRBD2 (6 bases). Germline-derived CDR1 and CDR2 are SGHRS and YFSETQ. V gave up 2 bases and J gave up 6 bases, with 11 bases separating them. The CDR3 has 14 residues. The CDR3: CASSFSGGAGELFF. The CDR3 bases are TGCGCCAGCAGCTTCTCCGGGGGAGCCGGGGAGCTGTTTTTT.

The chain uses TRBV6-5 and TRBJ2-1, with TRBD1 matching over 8 bases. Germline values: CDR1 MNHEY, CDR2 SVGAGI. The CDR3 covers 13 residues. After removal of 10 bases from V and 7 bases from J, the junction contained 9 bases not matched to a gene. The CDR3 loop is CATQGAVRNEQFF. The CDR3 region has the DNA TGTGCCACGCAGGGGGCCGTTCGGAATGAGCAGTTCTTC.

The chain links TRBV7-9 to TRBJ2-7; 9 bases line up with TRBD2. The germline CDR1 and CDR2 sequences are SEHNR and FQNEAQ (reference sequence). V trimming: 5 bases; J trimming: 4 bases; junction bases outside the gene matches: 6. The CDR3 is made up of 14 amino acids. The CDR3 loop is CASSRAGGIYEQYF. In nucleotides, the CDR3 is TGTGCCAGCAGCAGAGCGGGAGGAATATACGAGCAGTACTTC.

This clone was seen only once. V is TRBV10-3 and J is TRBJ2-3; a possible D gene is TRBD2 (6 bases). This CDR3 has 14 amino acids. V lost 0 bases to trimming and J lost 5 bases, with 9 bases between them. The germline gives CDR1 ENHRY, CDR2 SYGVKD. The CDR3: CAISESKGGDTQYF. Here the CDR3 DNA reads TGTGCCATCAGTGAGTCGAAGGGAGGAGATACGCAGTATTTT.

The chain uses TRBV10-1 and TRBJ2-7; D may correspond to TRBD1 or TRBD2 (6 bases each). CDR1 and CDR2 (germline): WNHNN, SYGVQD (reference sequence). This CDR3 region has 13 residues. Trimming shortened V by 7 bases and J by 6 bases, and 16 bases separated the two germline ends. The CDR3 sequence: CASTPQPGAEQYF. Here the CDR3 DNA reads TGCGCCAGCACACCACAGCCGGGGGCCGAGCAGTACTTC.

CDR3 coding DNA: TGCAGCGTTGAAGTGGGGGCCCAAGAGACCCAGTACTTC. Amino acid sequence: CSVEVGAQETQYF. The chain recombines TRBV29-1 with TRBJ2-5, with D tentatively TRBD1 (6 bases). The CDR3 totals 13 residues. CDR1 and CDR2 from the germline V gene are SQVTM and ANQGSEA. Trimming stripped 1 base from V and 1 base from J, with 7 bases between.

The V and J genes are TRBV7-8 and TRBJ1-1; TRBD1 is a possible D gene (5 bases). Germline CDR1 and CDR2: SGHVS and FQNEAQ. The CDR3 runs to 15 residues. V gave up 1 base and J gave up 5 bases, with 14 bases separating them. The CDR3 sequence: CASSLGQHSGTEAFF. The CDR3 DNA reads TGTGCCAGCAGCTTAGGACAGCACTCTGGGACTGAAGCTTTCTTT.

J is TRBJ2-5 and V is TRBV18; D is perhaps TRBD2 (6 bases). The germline gives CDR1 KGHSH, CDR2 LQKENI. Trimming stripped 4 bases from V and 5 bases from J, with 26 bases between. The CDR3 sequence is 18 residues long. CDR3 in DNA: TGTGCCAGCTCACGGATTTCTGGGAGGTGGAAGATGGGGGAGACCCAGTACTTC. It encodes CASSRISGRWKMGETQYF.

The genes are TRBV28 and TRBJ2-7, with D tentatively TRBD1 or TRBD2 (5 bases each). This CDR3 has 14 residues. Germline values: CDR1 MDHEN, CDR2 SYDVKM. V lost 4 bases, J lost 0 bases, and 10 bases lay in between. The CDR3 is CASSSRDLSYEQYF. The CDR3 nucleotides are TGTGCCAGCAGTTCTCGGGACCTCTCCTACGAGCAGTACTTC.

This chain links TRBV5-1 with TRBJ2-2; D is possibly TRBD2 (6 bases). Trimming took 0 bases from V and 3 from J, leaving 9 bases between them. Germline V CDR1 and CDR2: SGHRS, YFSETQ. The CDR3 consists of 15 residues. The DNA of the CDR3 is TGCGCCAGCAGCTTGGACGGACTATACACCGGGGAGCTGTTTTTT. This translates into CASSLDGLYTGELFF.

The J gene is TRBJ1-1, the V gene TRBV23-1; possible D gene TRBD1, 5 bases. TRBV23-1 qualifies as an ORF whose function is uncertain. V shed 0 bases and J shed 5 bases, with 34 bases lying between them. The CDR3 consists of 22 residues. In DNA form, the CDR3 reads TGCGCCAGCAGTCAATCCCGTGGGCTGGGAGGGGCCCTCGCCAAAAGGCGGACTGAAGCTTTCTTT. This gives the protein CASSQSRGLGGALAKRRTEAFF.

The rearrangement links TRBV28 to TRBJ1-2, with D uncertain. Germline V lookup: CDR1 MDHEN, CDR2 SYDVKM. V was shortened by 7 bases and J by 2 bases, with 14 bases between the two germline ends. CDR3 length: 14 amino acids. The CDR3 is CASTVRARNYGYTF. Here the CDR3 DNA reads TGTGCCAGCACCGTGAGGGCCAGAAACTATGGCTACACCTTC.

The V gene is TRBV9, the J gene TRBJ2-3; 11 nucleotides line up with TRBD2. The CDR3 consists of 17 residues. The ends lost 1 base at V and 3 bases at J; junction bases unmatched: 7. CDR1 and CDR2 from the germline V gene are SGDLS and YYNGEE. CDR3 amino acids: CASSVRLAGGGTDTQYF. In DNA form, the CDR3 reads TGTGCCAGCAGCGTACGGCTAGCGGGAGGTGGGACAGATACGCAGTATTTT.

Details on this clone: The same CDR3 arises from other DNA sequences in this sample as well. The chain joins TRBV2 to TRBJ2-1; no reliable D call. CDR1 and CDR2 (germline): SNHLY, FYNNEI. This CDR3 is built from 11 residues. Trimming took off 4 bases at V and 5 bases at J, with 3 bases between the two ends. This CDR3 is CASSVNNEQFF. DNA for the CDR3: TGTGCCAGCAGTGTGAACAATGAGCAGTTCTTC.

The chain uses TRBV6-6 and TRBJ2-7; no definite D call. The germline CDR1 and CDR2 sequences are MNHNY and SVGAGI (reference sequence). The CDR3 extends over 12 amino acids. Trimming removed 5 bases at V and 7 bases at J, with 12 bases between. The CDR3 region has the DNA TGTGCCAGCAGTCACGTTTTCGGTGAGCAGTACTTC. This translates into CASSHVFGEQYF.

This sequence joins TRBV6-6 and TRBJ2-5, with 8 bases lining up with TRBD1. CDR3 length: 14 residues. After removal of 6 bases from V and 4 bases from J, the junction contained 7 bases not matched to a gene. Germline V CDR1 and CDR2: MNHNY, SVGAGI (reference sequence). The CDR3 protein is CASRPLGQGETQYF. In DNA form, the CDR3 reads TGTGCCAGCAGACCCTTAGGACAGGGAGAGACCCAGTACTTC.

The chain recombines TRBV10-1 with TRBJ2-1, with 10 bases fitting TRBD2. Germline CDR1 and CDR2: WNHNN and SYGVQD (reference sequence). The V segment lost 2 bases and the J segment 8 bases; nucleotides outside the gene matches: 9. The CDR3 runs 16 residues. This CDR3 is CASSEGSSGSGDEQFF. The CDR3 coding sequence is TGCGCCAGCAGTGAGGGGTCTAGCGGGAGCGGGGATGAGCAGTTCTTC.

The chain combines TRBV6-5 with TRBJ2-2; D possibly corresponds to TRBD1 (6 bases). The CDR3 has 16 amino acids. The V end lost 4 bases, the J end lost 2 bases, and 14 bases lay between the germline ends. CDR1 is MNHEY and CDR2 is SVGAGI in the germline V gene. CDR3: CASSSRRTVNTGELFF. DNA for the CDR3: TGTGCCAGCAGTTCTCGCCGGACAGTCAACACCGGGGAGCTGTTTTTT.

V is TRBV5-6 and J is TRBJ2-5; 7 bases line up with TRBD1. Unmatched junction bases numbered 3, after V lost 4 bases and J lost 0 bases. This CDR3 is built from 14 residues. Germline lookup yields CDR1 SGHDT and CDR2 YYEEEE. The CDR3 DNA sequence: TGTGCCAGCAGCGTACAGGGGAACCAAGAGACCCAGTACTTC. It specifies CASSVQGNQETQYF.

V gene TRBV30 combines with J gene TRBJ2-5, with TRBD2 as a possible D gene (5 bases). Germline V gene sequence: CDR1 GTSNPN, CDR2 SVGIG (reference sequence). The CDR3 runs to 13 residues. CDR3 residues: CVLGGSAQETQYF. As DNA, the CDR3 is TGTGTCCTTGGAGGTTCCGCTCAAGAGACCCAGTACTTC.

The rearrangement uses TRBV27 and TRBJ2-7; 10 positions match TRBD2. From germline, CDR1 is MNHEY and CDR2 SMNVEV (reference sequence). With V trimmed by 9 bases and J by 4 bases, 9 bases remained unmatched. The CDR3 is 14 amino acids. The CDR3 nucleotides read TGTGCCAGTCCTATGGCGGGACTAGCGTACGAGCAGTACTTC. It encodes CASPMAGLAYEQYF.

This CDR3 is CASSGPGGAEAFF. CDR3 DNA: TGTGCCAGCAGTGGACCCGGGGGTGCTGAAGCTTTCTTT. The rearrangement joins TRBV2 to TRBJ1-1; the D gene is possibly TRBD1 (5 bases). This CDR3 spans 13 amino acids. Trimming stripped 4 bases from V and 6 bases from J, with 12 bases between. Germline V gene data show CDR1 as SNHLY and CDR2 as FYNNEI.

This sequence joins TRBV28 and TRBJ1-2; TRBD1 is a possible D gene (5 bases). The CDR3 length is 16 residues. V was cut by 7 bases and J by 2 bases, with 20 bases left in between. Germline V CDR1 and CDR2: MDHEN, SYDVKM. The CDR3 nucleotides are TGTGCCAGCAAGTTTCACCCTTCGGGGGGGAACTATGGCTACACCTTC. Protein: CASKFHPSGGNYGYTF.

The chain carries TRBV5-1 and TRBJ2-7, with a weak D call TRBD1 (6 bases). CDR3 length: 18 residues. Between the trimmed V and J ends, which lost 0 bases and 0 bases, there was a span of 19 bases. Germline V CDR1 and CDR2: SGHRS, YFSETQ. The CDR3 loop is CASSLVARGYNSSYEQYF. The CDR3 DNA is TGCGCCAGCAGCTTGGTCGCCAGGGGTTACAATAGCTCCTACGAGCAGTACTTC.

In this sample, this clone turned up a few times. The sample holds other DNA sequences that translate to the same CDR3. The chain carries TRBV15 and TRBJ1-5, with 11 bases fitting TRBD1. The V segment lost 3 bases and the J segment 3 bases; nucleotides outside the gene matches: 1. Germline-derived CDR1 and CDR2 are LNHNV and YYDKDF (reference sequence). The CDR3 loop spans 15 amino acids. The CDR3 is CATSRDRGPNQPQHF. The CDR3 DNA sequence: TGTGCCACCAGCAGGGACAGGGGGCCCAATCAGCCCCAGCATTTT.